Following are 2 T cell receptor beta chains from one sample sequenced in a study of control samples from healthy donors and cancer patients. TCRdb's table, derived via immunoSEQ multiplex PCR, lists solely in-frame clones and lacks some. The table lists under 150,000 clones, roughly 91% of them singletons. The sequencing sample was made of blood. The source is a woman between 65 and 79 years old in good health.

The rearrangement joins TRBV6-2 or TRBV6-3 to TRBJ2-5; 7 nucleotides align to TRBD2. Germline CDR1 and CDR2: MNHEY and SVGEGT. The CDR3 spans 15 residues. V lost 4 bases and J lost 1; bases outside the gene matches: 6. The CDR3 spells CASSWGAGPQETQYF. The CDR3 DNA reads TGTGCCAGCAGTTGGGGAGCGGGGCCCCAAGAGACCCAGTACTTC.

The V and J genes are TRBV12-3 or TRBV12-4 and TRBJ1-4; TRBD1 is a possible D gene (5 bases). The ends were cut back, 1 base at V and 11 bases at J, with 11 bases in the middle. CDR3 size: 13 residues. CDR3 region: CASSLGRGGKLFF. In nucleotides, the CDR3 is TGTGCCAGCAGTTTAGGAAGGGGTGGGAAACTGTTTTTT.